This T cell receptor (beta chain) was profiled in a study of control samples from healthy donors and cancer patients. TCRdb's copy holds only in-frame clones and misses some; the assay was immunoSEQ multiplex PCR. This sample's table has about 190,000 clones. V gave up 5 bases and J gave up 3 bases, with 13 bases separating them. The CDR3 length is 14 residues. CDR1 and CDR2 from the germline V gene are SGHTA and FQGNSA. V usage is TRBV7-2 and J usage is TRBJ1-2, with D unresolved. The sequencing input was blood. The source is a woman aged 30 to 39 in good health. The CDR3 region is CASSPGFFDYGYTF. CDR3 DNA sequence: TGTGCCAGCAGCCCCGGGTTTTTTGACTATGGCTACACCTTC.